Listed below are T cell receptor beta chains from one sample, sequenced in a study of CD8 T cells in Susac syndrome. MiXCR was run by TCRdb on the immunoSEQ multiplex PCR reads, yielding one entry per CDR3 protein. This table holds about 120,000 distinct CDR3 sequences, roughly 91% found once. The specimen was CD4+ T cells from PBMCs. The receptors here all came from a human donor in good health. The conserved cysteine and the conserved F or W are not part of the CDR3 here. Each record gives: V gene, clone size, J gene, CDR3 protein. Size is stated for part of the rows, as once, few or many counts, or as a class when the clone is expanded.

>TRBV2|.|TRBJ2-5
ASSDWTGPGKETQY
>TRBV7-6|.|TRBJ2-2
ASSPVGGGAVGELF
>TRBV6-2/TRBV6-3|.|TRBJ2-7
ASHRGPMGGEQY
>TRBV7-9|.|TRBJ1-5
ASSLAGQADSNQPQH
>TRBV20-1|.|TRBJ2-1
SARTGSYNEQF
>TRBV25-1|.|TRBJ2-2
ASRTTPTGELF
>TRBV6-2/TRBV6-3|.|TRBJ2-3
ASSYAPSGRVSTQY
>TRBV5-6|.|TRBJ1-2
ASRLGQGARGYGYT
>TRBV11-2|.|TRBJ1-5
ASSFGRGSNQPQH
>TRBV7-2|.|TRBJ2-7
ASSLDRETSYEQY
>TRBV20-1|.|TRBJ1-1
SARANPGPGAEVF
>TRBV4-1|.|TRBJ2-5
ASSHPLAGTQETQY
>TRBV6-2/TRBV6-3|.|TRBJ2-1
ASSYHSGRIQF
>TRBV4-2|.|TRBJ1-6
ASSLKDRGNSPLH
>TRBV5-1|.|TRBJ1-1
ASSLETGVTEAF
>TRBV7-9|.|TRBJ2-1
ASSFPIREHDNEQF
>TRBV24-1|.|TRBJ1-5
ATGTANQPQH
>TRBV7-8|.|TRBJ1-6
ASSLGGTDYSPLH
>TRBV9|once|TRBJ2-2
ASSVVGSNTGELF
>TRBV20-1|.|TRBJ1-5
SARGADNRSNQPQH
>TRBV6-5|.|TRBJ2-4
ATQGQGRYIQY
>TRBV5-6|.|TRBJ1-3
ASSPGPRESSGNTIY
>TRBV7-2|.|TRBJ2-7
ASTRDSWYEQY
>TRBV20-1|.|TRBJ2-5
SATDPQGGQETQY
>TRBV3-1|.|TRBJ2-1
ASSQNRAMNEQF
>TRBV20-1|.|TRBJ2-2
SAARGGSGVNTGELF
>TRBV20-1|.|TRBJ2-7
SARVGGGYEQY
>TRBV19|once|TRBJ2-5
ASTEVAGEETQY
>TRBV29-1|.|TRBJ2-7
SVKGGTTRSYEQY
>TRBV3-1|once|TRBJ2-1
ASSQVSGSYNEQF
>TRBV25-1|.|TRBJ2-1
ASSDGGLAGTEQF
>TRBV4-3|.|TRBJ1-1
ASSQDRGGAGGTTEAF